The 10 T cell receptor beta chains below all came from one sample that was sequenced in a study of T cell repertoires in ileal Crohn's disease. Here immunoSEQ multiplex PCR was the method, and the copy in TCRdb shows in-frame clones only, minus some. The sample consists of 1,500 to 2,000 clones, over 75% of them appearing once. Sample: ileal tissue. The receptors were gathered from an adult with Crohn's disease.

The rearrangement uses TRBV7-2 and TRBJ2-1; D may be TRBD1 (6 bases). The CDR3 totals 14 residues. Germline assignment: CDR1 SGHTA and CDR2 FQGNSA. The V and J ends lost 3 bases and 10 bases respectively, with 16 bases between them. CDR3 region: CASSFSRGGSEQFF. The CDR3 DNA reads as TGTGCCAGCAGCTTCAGCAGGGGCGGTTCGGAGCAGTTCTTC.

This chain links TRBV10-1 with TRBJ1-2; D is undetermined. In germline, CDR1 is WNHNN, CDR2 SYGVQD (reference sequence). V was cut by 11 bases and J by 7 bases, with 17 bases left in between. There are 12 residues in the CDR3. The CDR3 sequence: CAAWQVDPGYTF. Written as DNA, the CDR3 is TGCGCCGCATGGCAGGTTGATCCTGGCTACACCTTC.

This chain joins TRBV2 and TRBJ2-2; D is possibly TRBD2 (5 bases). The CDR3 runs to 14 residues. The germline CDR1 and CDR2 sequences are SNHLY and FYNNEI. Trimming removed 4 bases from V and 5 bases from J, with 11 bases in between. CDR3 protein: CASSGGLGTGELFF. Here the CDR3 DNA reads TGTGCCAGCAGTGGAGGGCTGGGGACCGGGGAGCTGTTTTTT.

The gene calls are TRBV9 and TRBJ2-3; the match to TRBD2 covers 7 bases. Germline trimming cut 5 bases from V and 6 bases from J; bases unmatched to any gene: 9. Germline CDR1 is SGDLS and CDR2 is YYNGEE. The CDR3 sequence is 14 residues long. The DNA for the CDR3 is TGTGCCAGCAGGGCTGGACTAGGTAGTGATACGCAGTATTTT. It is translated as CASRAGLGSDTQYF.

CDR3 residues: CASSLGDRIYGYTF. The CDR3 DNA reads as TGTGCCAGCAGCTTAGGAGACAGGATCTATGGCTACACCTTC. The chain uses TRBV7-8 and TRBJ1-2, with D tentatively TRBD1 (6 bases). Germline values: CDR1 SGHVS, CDR2 FQNEAQ. The CDR3 contains 14 residues. V lost 1 base and J 4 bases, leaving 10 bases between the germline ends.

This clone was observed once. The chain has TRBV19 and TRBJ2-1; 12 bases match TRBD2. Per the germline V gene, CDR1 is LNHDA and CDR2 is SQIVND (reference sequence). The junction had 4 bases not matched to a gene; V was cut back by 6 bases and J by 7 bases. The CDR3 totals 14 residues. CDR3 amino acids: CASRTSGGFNEQFF. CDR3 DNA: TGTGCCAGTAGAACTAGCGGGGGGTTTAATGAGCAGTTCTTC.

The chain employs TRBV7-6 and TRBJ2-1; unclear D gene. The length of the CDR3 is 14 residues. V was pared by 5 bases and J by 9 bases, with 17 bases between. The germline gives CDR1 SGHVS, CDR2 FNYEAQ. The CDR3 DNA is TGTGCCAGCAGCCCTAGGCATAGTGTAGGTGAGCAGTTCTTC. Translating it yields CASSPRHSVGEQFF.

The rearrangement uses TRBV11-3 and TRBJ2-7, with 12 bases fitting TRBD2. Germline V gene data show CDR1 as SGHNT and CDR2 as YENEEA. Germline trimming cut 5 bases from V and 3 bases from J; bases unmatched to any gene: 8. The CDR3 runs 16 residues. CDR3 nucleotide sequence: TGTGCCAGCAGCCCTCGGACTAGCGGGGTTAGCTACGAGCAGTACTTC. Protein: CASSPRTSGVSYEQYF.

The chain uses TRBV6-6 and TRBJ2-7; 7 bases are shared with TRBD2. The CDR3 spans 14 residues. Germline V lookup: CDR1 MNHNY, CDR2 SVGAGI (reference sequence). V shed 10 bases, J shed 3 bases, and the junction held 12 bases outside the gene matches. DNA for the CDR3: TGTGCCACCTCCCTCAGCGGGGTTAACTACGAGCAGTACTTC. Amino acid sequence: CATSLSGVNYEQYF.

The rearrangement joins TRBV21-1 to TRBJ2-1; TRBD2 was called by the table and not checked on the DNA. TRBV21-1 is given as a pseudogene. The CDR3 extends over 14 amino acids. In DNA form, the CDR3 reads TGTGCCAGCGAGGGTCGGTCAGGACCCAATGAGCAGTTCTTC. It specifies CASEGRSGPNEQFF.